The 15 T cell receptor beta chains below were found in one sample sequenced in a study of T-cell reconstitution after alpha-beta-depleted transplantation in children. Library preparation (for TCRbeta) was performed with unique molecular identifiers. TCRdb re-called the PCR reads with MiXCR, one entry per CDR3 protein. Seen here are over 400,000 distinct CDR3 sequences, 43% observed once, and the top ten hold approximately 25%. Sequenced here: PBMCs, sampled before TCRalphabeta/CD19-depleted stem cell transplant. The receptors were gathered from a girl aged 2-10 years with aplastic anemia, due to receive a stem cell transplant.

The chain carries TRBV7-2 and TRBJ2-1; a weak D match, TRBD2 (7 bases). V lost 3 bases and J lost 9, with 21 bases in between. The CDR3 consists of 16 residues. The germline V gene encodes CDR1 SGHTA and CDR2 FQGNSA. CDR3 nucleotides: TGTGCCAGCAGCTTTTTTGGCGGGGGACGAGGGGGTGAGCAGTTCTTC. Protein product: CASSFFGGGRGGEQFF. Full variable domain (remainder filled in from reference TRBV7-2 and TRBJ2-1): GAGVSQSPSNKVTEKGKDVELRCDPISGHTALYWYRQSLGQGLEFLIYFQGNSAPDKSGLPSDRFSAERTGGSVSTLTIQRTQQEDSAVYLCASSFFGGGRGGEQFFGPGTRLTVL.

This clonotype occurred once. J is TRBJ2-1 and V is TRBV20-1, with D possibly being TRBD1 or TRBD2 (5 bases each). Trimming stripped 4 bases from V and 7 bases from J, with 17 bases between. Germline CDR1 reads DFQATT; CDR2 reads SNEGSKA (reference sequence). The CDR3 extends over 14 amino acids. The CDR3 loop is CSAILPGRANEQFF. CDR3 sequence (DNA): TGCAGTGCTATCCTACCGGGACGAGCAAATGAGCAGTTCTTC.

The CDR3 bases are TGTGCCAGCAGGTTCCAGGGTAGCTCCTACGAGCAGTACTTC. Its translation: CASRFQGSSYEQYF. The rearrangement uses TRBV12-3 or TRBV12-4 and TRBJ2-7; TRBD1 might be the D (5 bases). The germline V and J ends were trimmed by 6 bases and 0 bases, with 12 bases remaining between them. The length of the CDR3 is 14 residues.

This clonotype was detected many times. The CDR3, as DNA: TGCAGTGCTAGCGGGCTCCGGGGGCGGAACACCGGGGAGCTGTTTTTT. Its translation is CSASGLRGRNTGELFF. The chain combines TRBV20-1 with TRBJ2-2; D is possibly TRBD1 or TRBD2 (6 bases each). The CDR3 contains 16 residues. Germline CDR1 is DFQATT and CDR2 is SNEGSKA (reference sequence). V was cut by 3 bases and J by 1 base, with 15 bases left in between.

For this clonotype: This may come from a read error, since a much larger clone is one base off. V gene TRBV9 combines with J gene TRBJ2-3; a weak D match, TRBD2 (5 bases). The germline CDR1 and CDR2 sequences are SGDLS and YYNGEE. The CDR3 totals 16 residues. The CDR3 DNA reads TGTGCCAGCAGCGTAGCGGGAATCCCTAGCACAGATACGCGGTATTTT. The encoded protein is CASSVAGIPSTDTRYF.

This clonotype showed up many times. This sequence joins TRBV5-1 and TRBJ2-3; no firm D call. The V gene lost 4 bases and the J gene lost 0 bases, with 9 bases spanning the gap. The V gene's germline CDR1 is SGHRS and CDR2 YFSETQ. The CDR3 runs to 14 residues. CDR3 bases: TGCGCCAGCAGCCAGGCCCCTAGCACAGATACGCAGTATTTT. As protein: CASSQAPSTDTQYF.

This sequence joins TRBV20-1 and TRBJ2-7; weak D call: TRBD1 (6 bases). CDR3 size: 16 residues. V shed 3 bases and J shed 0 bases, with 18 bases lying between them. Germline loops: CDR1 DFQATT, CDR2 SNEGSKA (reference sequence). CDR3 amino acids: CSASGSVGAFSYEQYF. The CDR3 nucleotides read TGCAGTGCTAGCGGGTCTGTGGGGGCTTTCTCCTACGAGCAGTACTTC.

On this clonotype: A read error may explain this, as a much larger clone is one base away. This sequence joins TRBV20-1 and TRBJ1-1; the D gene is possibly TRBD1 (6 bases). The V and J ends lost 1 base and 1 base respectively, with 7 bases between them. CDR1 is DFQATT, CDR2 SNEGSKA, per germline (reference sequence). This CDR3 region has 13 residues. The CDR3 spells CSARGRGNTEAFF. The CDR3, as DNA: TGCAGTGCTAGAGGCAGGGGGAACACTGAAGCTTTCTTT.

This clonotype was recorded at least ten times. The gene calls are TRBV6-6 and TRBJ2-7, with D perhaps TRBD2 (5 bases). The ends were cut back, 2 bases at V and 5 bases at J, with 7 bases in the middle. The length of the CDR3 is 12 residues. CDR1 is MNHNY, CDR2 SVGAGI, per germline (reference sequence). For the CDR3, the DNA is TGTGCCAGCAGTTACAGGCGGGACGAGCAGTACTTC. Protein sequence: CASSYRRDEQYF.

This clonotype was counted between two and nine times. The rearrangement joins TRBV12-3 or TRBV12-4 to TRBJ1-3; TRBD1 agrees at 7 bases. The CDR3 is 16 amino acids. V gave up 5 bases and J gave up 0 bases; unmatched junction bases: 7. As DNA, the CDR3 is TGTGCCAGCAGTGCCGGGACAGCCTTCTCTGGAAACACCATATATTTT. Amino acids: CASSAGTAFSGNTIYF.

The chain is built from TRBV20-1 and TRBJ2-7, with a possible D match to TRBD2 (5 bases). Germline V lookup: CDR1 DFQATT, CDR2 SNEGSKA (reference sequence). With 6 bases removed from V and 3 bases from J, the gap between germline ends came to 18 bases. The CDR3 consists of 14 residues. CDR3 DNA sequence: TGCAGTGCGGGTGGGCTAGCAGAACTCTACGAGCAGTACTTC. Translation gives CSAGGLAELYEQYF.

The chain carries TRBV28 and TRBJ1-2; D remains unclear. The germline V gene has CDR1 MDHEN and CDR2 SYDVKM. The CDR3 consists of 14 residues. V was trimmed by 6 bases and J by 2 bases, leaving 13 bases between them. For the CDR3, the DNA is TGTGCCAGCAGCCCGGAGACGCACAACTATGGCTACACCTTC. Amino acid sequence: CASSPETHNYGYTF.

As concerns this clonotype: A clone one base away is much larger, so this may be a read error. The chain links TRBV5-1 to TRBJ2-2; D ambiguous. Looked up from germline, CDR1 is SGHRS and CDR2 is YFSETQ. The CDR3 is 13 amino acids. Between the trimmed V and J ends, which lost 4 bases and 3 bases, there was a span of 7 bases. The CDR3 nucleotides read TGCGCCAGCAGCATTGGCGACACCGGGGAGCTGTTTTTT. Its translation: CASSIGDTGELFF. Drawing the rest from reference TRBV5-1 and TRBJ2-2, the complete variable domain is KAGVTQTPRYLIKTRGQQVTLSCSPISGHRSVSWYQQTPGQGLQFLFEYFSETQRNKGNFPGRFSGRQFSNSRSEMNVSTLELGDSALYLCASSIGDTGELFFGEGSRLTVL.

The chain is built from TRBV5-1 and TRBJ2-3; weak D call: TRBD1 (5 bases). Germline CDR1 SGHRS, CDR2 YFSETQ. The length of the CDR3 is 15 residues. V lost 3 bases and J 6 bases, leaving 17 bases between the germline ends. CDR3: CASSSWGQFTDTQYF. CDR3 DNA: TGCGCCAGCAGCTCCTGGGGCCAGTTTACGGATACGCAGTATTTT.

This clonotype was observed at least ten times. The rearrangement joins TRBV7-2 to TRBJ1-2; 12 nucleotides align to TRBD1. V shed 5 bases and J 8 bases; nucleotides not matched to a gene: 6. This CDR3 has 14 amino acids. The V gene's germline CDR1 is SGHTA and CDR2 FQGNSA. The CDR3 loop is CASSPRDRGQGYTF. The CDR3 bases are TGTGCCAGCAGCCCCCGGGACAGGGGGCAAGGCTACACCTTC. The whole variable domain, filled in from reference TRBV7-2 and TRBJ1-2, reads GAGVSQSPSNKVTEKGKDVELRCDPISGHTALYWYRQSLGQGLEFLIYFQGNSAPDKSGLPSDRFSAERTGGSVSTLTIQRTQQEDSAVYLCASSPRDRGQGYTFGSGTRLTVV.